The 27 T cell receptor beta chains in this list originate from one sample, sequenced in a study of HIV-infected patients and healthy controls. cDNA was made from approximately 0.55 ug RNA using alpha and beta constant primers. Using multiplexing indices, alpha and beta chain libraries were generated apart by chain-specific third strand synthesis. TCRdb reprocessed the 5' RACE reads via MiXCR and lists one record per CDR3 protein. The table shows around 3,400 distinct CDR3 sequences, with 20% to 25% occurring only once. The repertoire came from unfractionated whole blood and reflected all unsorted peripheral T cells. The specimen comprised blood, sampled before antiretroviral therapy. The receptors were sampled from an adult with HIV infection.

The genes are TRBV27 and TRBJ2-7, with 7 bases fitting TRBD1. This CDR3 region has 15 residues. The germline V gene has CDR1 MNHEY and CDR2 SMNVEV (reference sequence). Trimming cost V 3 bases and J 2 bases; bases outside gene matches: 7. CDR3 bases: TGTGCCAGCAGTTTTTTCGGGACAGCTACCTACGAGCAGTACTTC. Translation: CASSFFGTATYEQYF.

This clonotype is deemed medium-sized (0.01 to 0.1%). As DNA, the CDR3 is TGTGCCAGCAGCTCCCCCGTTAAGCACACGGGGGGCTACGAGCAGTACTTC. It encodes CASSSPVKHTGGYEQYF. This rearrangement joins TRBV7-9 to TRBJ2-7, with 7 positions matching TRBD2. The ends lost 4 bases at V and 3 bases at J; junction bases unmatched: 15. This CDR3 has 17 residues. Germline CDR1 reads SEHNR; CDR2 reads FQNEAQ (reference sequence).

The chain is built from TRBV24-1 and TRBJ1-5; TRBD1 might be the D (5 bases). The CDR3 has 17 residues. Germline CDR1 reads KGHDR; CDR2 reads SFDVKD. V was clipped by 7 bases and J by 5 bases, with 23 bases between them. The CDR3: CATREPIRGAIDQPQHF. Here the CDR3 DNA reads TGTGCCACCAGGGAGCCAATTAGGGGAGCGATTGATCAGCCCCAGCATTTT.

This clonotype was seen only a few times. The chain has TRBV5-4 and TRBJ2-3; 13 bases line up with TRBD2. With V trimmed by 4 bases and J by 1 base, 9 bases remained unmatched. In germline, CDR1 is SGHNT, CDR2 YYREEE (reference sequence). The CDR3 length is 18 residues. The DNA for the CDR3 is TGTGCCAGCAGCCCCGGACTAGCGGGGGTACTGGGCACAGATACGCAGTATTTT. Encoded protein: CASSPGLAGVLGTDTQYF.

This clonotype has just a few counts. V usage is TRBV7-2 and J usage is TRBJ1-1, with D possibly matching TRBD1 (6 bases). CDR1 and CDR2 (germline): SGHTA, FQGNSA. V shed 8 bases and J shed 5 bases, with 15 bases lying between them. This CDR3 spans 13 amino acids. CDR3 sequence: CASSAQRGTEAFF. The CDR3 DNA follows: TGTGCCAGCTCAGCTCAGAGGGGGACTGAAGCTTTCTTT. Based on the CDR3 plus reference TRBV7-2 and TRBJ1-1, the full variable domain is GAGVSQSPSNKVTEKGKDVELRCDPISGHTALYWYRQSLGQGLEFLIYFQGNSAPDKSGLPSDRFSAERTGGSVSTLTIQRTQQEDSAVYLCASSAQRGTEAFFGQGTRLTVV.

On this clonotype itself: A much larger clone is a single base away; this may be a read error. The rearrangement links TRBV19 to TRBJ2-7, with 10 bases aligning to TRBD1. The V gene end was trimmed by 7 bases and the J gene end by 3 bases; junction bases not matched to a gene: 6. This CDR3 has 14 amino acids. Germline CDR1 and CDR2: LNHDA and SQIVND (reference sequence). The CDR3 DNA sequence: TGTGCCAGTACCCAGACAGGGGGCATCTACGAGCAGTACTTC. It encodes CASTQTGGIYEQYF.

With respect to this clonotype: A much bigger clone sits one base away, suggesting this may be a read error. The V call is TRBV20-1, the J call TRBJ1-3; D is unresolved. Germline lookup yields CDR1 DFQATT and CDR2 SNEGSKA (reference sequence). V was trimmed by 7 bases and J by 1 base, leaving 11 bases between them. The CDR3 length is 13 residues. CDR3 nucleotides: TGCAGTGTGACGGAGCATTCTGGAAACACCATATATTTT. Residues: CSVTEHSGNTIYF.

About this clonotype itself: It may be a read error: a sequence one base away is much more abundant. CDR3 nucleotide sequence: TGCAGTGCTAGAAGACTAGCGGTGGATTACACCGGGGAGCTGTTTTTT. Its protein is CSARRLAVDYTGELFF. The J gene is TRBJ2-2, the V gene TRBV20-1; 9 positions match TRBD2. Germline V gives CDR1 DFQATT, CDR2 SNEGSKA (reference sequence). V lost 2 bases to trimming and J lost 3 bases; unmatched junction nucleotides: 7. The CDR3 is 16 amino acids.

This clonotype was observed a handful of times. The V call is TRBV5-1, the J call TRBJ2-5, with D hard to call. The ends were cut back, 5 bases at V and 0 bases at J, with 11 bases in the middle. Germline CDR1 is SGHRS and CDR2 is YFSETQ. The CDR3 runs 14 residues. CDR3 region: CASRRTRDQETQYF. CDR3 coding DNA: TGCGCCAGCAGGAGAACAAGGGACCAAGAGACCCAGTACTTC. The full variable domain, its missing parts supplied by reference TRBV5-1 and TRBJ2-5, is KAGVTQTPRYLIKTRGQQVTLSCSPISGHRSVSWYQQTPGQGLQFLFEYFSETQRNKGNFPGRFSGRQFSNSRSEMNVSTLELGDSALYLCASRRTRDQETQYFGPGTRLLVL.

This clonotype has just a few counts. The chain links TRBV4-1 to TRBJ2-1; 8 nucleotides align to TRBD1. Per the germline V gene, CDR1 is MGHRA and CDR2 is YSYEKL. The V gene end was trimmed by 1 base and the J gene end by 4 bases; junction bases not matched to a gene: 3. This CDR3 spans 15 amino acids. The CDR3 is CASSQGTGSYNEQFF. The CDR3 DNA follows: TGCGCCAGCAGCCAAGGGACAGGGAGTTACAATGAGCAGTTCTTC.

This clonotype is categorized as medium-sized. This chain links TRBV6-2 or TRBV6-3 with TRBJ1-1; D is uncertain. The V end was cut by 6 bases, the J end by 6 bases, with 14 bases between. The CDR3 sequence is 13 residues long. From germline, CDR1 is MNHEY and CDR2 SVGEGT. In nucleotides, the CDR3 is TGTGCCAGCAGCCGCCCGGCGAGGTCTGAAGCTTTCTTT. It is translated as CASSRPARSEAFF.

This clonotype was counted only a few times. A much larger clone differs by one base, so this may be a read error. This chain links TRBV7-9 with TRBJ2-6; tentatively, D is TRBD2 (5 bases). Germline CDR1 SEHNR, CDR2 FQNEAQ (reference sequence). The length of the CDR3 is 13 residues. CDR3 nucleotides: TGTGCCAGGGAGGCCTCTTGGGCCAACGTCCTGACTTTC. It specifies CAREASWANVLTF. Drawing the rest from reference TRBV7-9 and TRBJ2-6, the complete variable domain is DTGVSQNPRHKITKRGQNVTFRCDPISEHNRLYWYRQTLGQGPEFLTYFQNEAQLEKSRLLSDRFSAERPKGSFSTLEIQRTEQGDSAMYLCAREASWANVLTFGAGSRLTVL.

This clonotype was observed a few times. This chain connects TRBV4-1 to TRBJ1-2; 7 bases fit TRBD1. The CDR3 contains 14 residues. V trimming: 4 bases; J trimming: 4 bases; junction bases outside the gene matches: 6. Germline V gene lookup returns CDR1 MGHRA and CDR2 YSYEKL. The CDR3 is CASSRLGTAYGYTF. The CDR3 nucleotides read TGCGCCAGCAGCCGTCTAGGGACAGCCTATGGCTACACCTTC.

This clonotype was seen just once. The rearrangement joins TRBV2 to TRBJ2-1; 9 nucleotides align to TRBD2. The CDR3 is made up of 15 amino acids. The J segment lost 8 bases and the V segment lost 3 bases, leaving 8 bases of the junction unmatched. Germline-derived CDR1 and CDR2 are SNHLY and FYNNEI. The CDR3 DNA is TGTGCCAGCAGTGACCCGGGAGTAGCGGGGGATGAGCAGTTCTTC. Protein sequence: CASSDPGVAGDEQFF.

In regard to this clonotype: The conserved closing phenylalanine or tryptophan is absent in this CDR3, likely reflecting a read error. This chain connects TRBV11-2 to TRBJ1-2; perhaps TRBD1 as D (5 bases). V shed 5 bases and J shed 7 bases, with 14 bases lying between them. The CDR3 consists of 13 residues. The V gene's germline CDR1 is SGHAT and CDR2 FQNNGV. CDR3 in amino acids: CASSPRAGSGYTL. CDR3 nucleotide sequence: TGTGCCAGCAGCCCGAGGGCAGGGTCTGGCTACACCTTA.

Only a few counts were recorded for this clonotype. This chain links TRBV27 with TRBJ2-1; 9 bases line up with TRBD2. Germline CDR1 reads MNHEY; CDR2 reads SMNVEV (reference sequence). V lost 4 bases, J lost 8 bases, and 12 bases stayed unmatched. The CDR3 extends over 16 amino acids. The CDR3 DNA follows: TGTGCCAGCAGTTCGACCCCCGGGACTAGCATATATGAGCAGTTCTTC. The encoded protein is CASSSTPGTSIYEQFF.

This clonotype is termed medium-sized. The chain has TRBV12-3 or TRBV12-4 and TRBJ2-3; D is uncertain. The CDR3 runs 14 residues. The ends were cut back, 6 bases at V and 0 bases at J, with 10 bases in the middle. The CDR3 DNA is TGTGCCAGCAGACGAAGACTCAGCACAGATACGCAGTATTTT. Residues: CASRRRLSTDTQYF.

By share, this clonotype counts as medium-sized. J is TRBJ1-5 and V is TRBV19; no reliable D call. The CDR3 has 14 amino acids. Trimming left V 1 base short and J 8 bases short, with 12 bases between. Germline V gene data show CDR1 as LNHDA and CDR2 as SQIVND (reference sequence). This chain's CDR3 is CASSIGAVSKPQHF. As DNA, the CDR3 is TGTGCCAGTAGTATAGGAGCAGTTTCGAAGCCCCAGCATTTT.

The rearrangement joins TRBV19 to TRBJ1-1; D might be TRBD1 (6 bases). V shed 2 bases and J shed 4 bases, with 11 bases lying between them. Germline-derived CDR1 and CDR2 are LNHDA and SQIVND (reference sequence). The CDR3 spans 14 residues. The CDR3 region is CASSIWKGGTEAFF. CDR3 bases: TGTGCCAGTAGTATATGGAAAGGGGGCACTGAAGCTTTCTTT.

V gene TRBV5-1 combines with J gene TRBJ2-7, with D possibly matching TRBD1 (6 bases). The CDR3 has 12 amino acids. V was clipped by 3 bases and J by 5 bases, with 9 bases between them. The germline V gene has CDR1 SGHRS and CDR2 YFSETQ. For the CDR3, the DNA is TGCGCCAGCAGCTATTACAGGGACGAGCAGTACTTC. This translates into CASSYYRDEQYF.

This clonotype qualifies as medium-sized (0.01 to 0.1%). The chain combines TRBV7-9 with TRBJ2-3; TRBD2 matches at 13 bases. This CDR3 is 12 amino acids long. V lost 5 bases, J lost 13 bases, and 3 bases stayed unmatched. Germline CDR1 is SEHNR and CDR2 is FQNEAQ (reference sequence). The CDR3 DNA follows: TGTGCCAGCAGCCCGGGACTAGCGGGGAAGTATTTT. Translated, it gives CASSPGLAGKYF.

The table lists this clonotype with a few counts. The gene calls are TRBV6-1 and TRBJ2-7; the D is unclear. V lost 9 bases and J lost 0, with 12 bases in between. Looked up from germline, CDR1 is MNHNS and CDR2 is SASEGT. This CDR3 is built from 13 residues. CDR3 DNA: TGTGCCAGTACAAAAACGAGCTCCTACGAGCAGTACTTC. It specifies CASTKTSSYEQYF.

By frequency in the sample, this clonotype is medium-sized (0.01 to 0.1%). This chain connects TRBV4-2 to TRBJ2-1; no clear D gene. With 1 base removed from V and 3 bases from J, the gap between germline ends came to 4 bases. Germline loops: CDR1 LGHNA, CDR2 YNFKEQ. This CDR3 region has 13 residues. For the CDR3, the DNA is TGTGCCAGCAGCCAAGGGGACTACAATGAGCAGTTCTTC. As protein: CASSQGDYNEQFF.

The V gene is TRBV6-1, the J gene TRBJ2-7; TRBD1 might be the D (6 bases). V was clipped by 5 bases and J by 4 bases, with 15 bases between them. This CDR3 has 14 residues. CDR1 and CDR2 (germline): MNHNS, SASEGT. The CDR3 protein is CASSSTGPLYEQYF. As DNA, the CDR3 is TGTGCCAGCAGTTCAACAGGGCCCCTATACGAGCAGTACTTC.

This clonotype is labeled medium-sized. The genes are TRBV3-1 and TRBJ2-1; 8 bases are a match to TRBD1. The CDR3 has 15 amino acids. The junction had 2 bases not matched to a gene; V was cut back by 1 base and J by 3 bases. Germline V gives CDR1 LGHDT, CDR2 YNNKEL (reference sequence). The chain's CDR3 is CASSQGTGFYNEQFF. The CDR3 DNA reads as TGTGCCAGCAGCCAAGGGACAGGGTTCTACAATGAGCAGTTCTTC.

Points on this clonotype: This may come from a read error, since a much larger clone is one base off. V usage is TRBV4-1 and J usage is TRBJ2-3; 7 bases align to TRBD2. The CDR3 spans 16 residues. Germline CDR1 is MGHRA and CDR2 is YSYEKL. The V gene end was trimmed by 3 bases and the J gene end by 7 bases; junction bases not matched to a gene: 13. CDR3 nucleotides: TGCGCCAGCAGCCAGCCTATCGGACTAGATGCAAATACGCAGTATTTT. Translating gives CASSQPIGLDANTQYF.

For this clonotype: This may arise from a read error, as a much more abundant clone is one base away. The genes are TRBV12-3 or TRBV12-4 and TRBJ2-3; D possibly corresponds to TRBD2 (7 bases). The CDR3 is made up of 16 amino acids. Trimming took off 5 bases at V and 2 bases at J, with 17 bases between the two ends. The CDR3 DNA reads TGTGCCAGCAGTCCCTATAGAGGGGGGGCCACAGATACGCAGTATTTT. This codes for CASSPYRGGATDTQYF.